A selection of T cell receptor beta chains follows, all from one sample in a study of blood T cell repertoires in COVID-19. Libraries were prepared by immunoSEQ multiplex PCR; TCRdb keeps only in-frame clonotypes and omits some of them. The sample contains 150,000 to 200,000 clones, 92% of which appear only once. Sequenced material: peripheral blood. Receptors originate from a man younger than 40 with COVID-19, enrolled during active disease. The CDR3 runs from the conserved cysteine through the conserved F or W. Fields, in order: V gene, J gene, clone size, D gene, CDR3 protein, CDR3 DNA. A D gene is named only where the DNA matches it firmly. Some rows mark clone size as missing; the rest say once, few, many or name a class of expanded clone.

TRBV30	TRBJ1-4	.	.	CAWARDTRNEKLFF	TGTGCCTGGGCTAGGGACACAAGAAATGAAAAACTGTTTTTT
TRBV7-2	TRBJ2-1	.	TRBD1	CASSLVRGPYNEQFF	TGTGCCAGCAGCTTAGTAAGGGGGCCATACAATGAGCAGTTCTTC
TRBV5-1	TRBJ2-3	.	TRBD2	CASSTGLAGNTDTQYF	TGCGCCAGCAGCACCGGACTAGCGGGAAACACAGATACGCAGTATTTT
TRBV6-1	TRBJ2-7	.	TRBD1	CASSEGTGGYEQYF	TGTGCCAGCAGTGAGGGGACAGGGGGCTACGAGCAGTACTTC
TRBV3-1/TRBV3-2	TRBJ2-2	.	TRBD2	CASSQGLAGGPSGELFF	TGTGCCAGCAGCCAAGGACTAGCGGGGGGGCCTTCCGGGGAGCTGTTTTTT
TRBV19	TRBJ2-1	.	.	CASSWGDYNEQFF	TGTGCCAGTAGTTGGGGGGACTACAATGAGCAGTTCTTC
TRBV7-2	TRBJ2-7	.	TRBD2	CASSLGLAGYYEQYF	TGTGCCAGCAGCCTTGGACTAGCGGGCTACTACGAGCAGTACTTC
TRBV7-9	TRBJ2-7	once	TRBD2	CASSFGLAGDREQYF	TGTGCCAGCAGCTTCGGACTAGCGGGAGATCGTGAGCAGTACTTC
TRBV24-1	TRBJ2-2	few	.	CATSPGWDTGELFF	TGTGCCACCAGCCCGGGGTGGGACACCGGGGAGCTGTTTTTT
TRBV28	TRBJ2-1	.	.	CASSTTGTYFSYNEQFF	TGTGCCAGCAGTACAACCGGGACATACTTCTCCTACAATGAGCAGTTCTTC
TRBV13	TRBJ1-3	.	.	CASSLAGGTGNTIYF	TGTGCCAGCAGCTTAGCCGGGGGGACTGGAAACACCATATATTTT
TRBV19	TRBJ1-1	.	.	CASSISVNTEAFF	TGTGCCAGTAGTATTTCTGTGAACACTGAAGCTTTCTTT
TRBV3-1/TRBV3-2	TRBJ2-7	once	TRBD1	CASSQGQGFYEQYF	TGTGCCAGCAGCCAAGGACAGGGTTTCTACGAGCAGTACTTC
TRBV9	TRBJ1-4	.	TRBD1	CASSDQRRQGAEKLFF	TGTGCCAGCAGTGATCAAAGGAGACAGGGGGCAGAAAAACTGTTTTTT
TRBV4-3	TRBJ1-2	.	.	CASSQVARVGGGSNYGYTF	TGCGCCAGCAGCCAGGTGGCGAGGGTCGGGGGTGGCTCTAACTATGGCTACACCTTC
TRBV4-2	TRBJ1-1	.	.	CASSQDTPGVTEAFF	TGTGCCAGCAGCCAAGATACTCCAGGGGTTACTGAAGCTTTCTTT
TRBV5-1	TRBJ2-7	once	TRBD1	CASSLARGPSSYEQYF	TGCGCCAGCAGCTTGGCCAGGGGGCCAAGCTCCTACGAGCAGTACTTC
TRBV18	TRBJ2-5	.	.	CASSLDQETQYF	TGTGCCAGCTCACTCGACCAAGAGACCCAGTACTTC
TRBV9	TRBJ1-1	.	.	CASATGSNTEAFF	TGTGCCAGCGCCACAGGTTCGAACACTGAAGCTTTCTTT
TRBV5-1	TRBJ1-1	.	.	CASSFYWGRAEAFF	TGCGCCAGCAGCTTCTATTGGGGCCGCGCTGAAGCTTTCTTT
TRBV7-2	TRBJ1-2	.	.	CASSLADSYGYTF	TGTGCCAGCAGCTTAGCGGACAGTTATGGCTACACCTTC
TRBV18	TRBJ1-1	.	.	CASSPPLYSSSTPRNTEAFF	TGTGCCAGCTCACCACCCTTGTACTCGAGTAGCACGCCGCGGAACACTGAAGCTTTCTTT
TRBV18	TRBJ1-2	.	TRBD1	CASSLTGGNYGYTF	TGTGCCAGCTCATTAACAGGGGGCAACTATGGCTACACCTTC
TRBV10-3	TRBJ1-5	.	.	CAISAGKQPQHF	TGTGCCATCAGCGCCGGGAAACAGCCCCAGCATTTT
TRBV19	TRBJ2-1	.	.	CASSIGGTYNEQFF	TGTGCCAGTAGTATTGGCGGCACCTACAATGAGCAGTTCTTC
TRBV3-1/TRBV3-2	TRBJ1-3	once	.	CASSLSSSTGNTIYF	TGTGCCAGCAGCCTATCTTCTTCTACTGGAAACACCATATATTTT
TRBV7-2	TRBJ1-5	.	.	CASSLGRGNQPQHF	TGTGCCAGCAGCTTAGGCCGGGGTAATCAGCCCCAGCATTTT
TRBV6-4	TRBJ2-1	.	TRBD2	CASSPGTNHNEQFF	TGTGCCAGCAGTCCCGGGACTAACCACAATGAGCAGTTCTTC
TRBV6-5	TRBJ1-2	.	.	CASIRGGEDYGYTF	TGTGCCAGCATCCGGGGCGGGGAGGACTATGGCTACACCTTC
TRBV6-5	TRBJ2-4	.	TRBD2	CASSYEGGSGDIQYF	TGTGCCAGCAGTTACGAGGGCGGGAGTGGAGACATTCAGTACTTC
TRBV7-2	TRBJ1-6	once	TRBD1	CASSALGDRGSPLHF	TGTGCCAGCAGCGCACTAGGGGACAGGGGATCACCCCTCCACTTT
TRBV5-5	TRBJ2-3	.	.	CASSREGRSDTQYF	TGTGCCAGCAGCCGCGAGGGTCGATCCGATACGCAGTATTTT
TRBV24-1	TRBJ2-1	.	.	CATSSELLYNEQFF	TGTGCCACATCCTCGGAGCTTCTGTACAATGAGCAGTTCTTC
TRBV11-2	TRBJ1-5	.	.	CASSLDRRGQHF	TGTGCCAGCAGCTTAGATCGAAGGGGGCAGCATTTT
TRBV28	TRBJ2-1	.	TRBD2	CASIPGGAGLASEQFF	TGTGCCAGCATTCCAGGGGGGGCGGGACTAGCAAGTGAGCAGTTCTTC
TRBV2	TRBJ1-5	.	.	CASSTGTSSQTQPQHF	TGTGCCAGCAGTACCGGGACAAGCTCTCAAACTCAGCCCCAGCATTTT
TRBV5-1	TRBJ1-1	.	.	CASSLGFWEADTEAFF	TGCGCCAGCAGCTTGGGTTTCTGGGAGGCGGACACTGAAGCTTTCTTT
TRBV7-2	TRBJ2-5	once	.	CASSLGGQLQETQYF	TGTGCCAGCAGCTTAGGCGGGCAGCTACAAGAGACCCAGTACTTC
TRBV7-2	TRBJ2-3	.	.	CASSLPDTQYF	TGTGCCAGCAGTCTCCCGGATACGCAGTATTTT
TRBV6-5	TRBJ1-4	.	.	CASSLQFNEKLFF	TGTGCCAGCAGTCTACAGTTTAATGAAAAACTGTTTTTT
TRBV5-6	TRBJ2-1	.	TRBD1	CASSLRTGASSYNEQFF	TGTGCCAGCAGCCTGCGGACAGGGGCGTCCTCCTACAATGAGCAGTTCTTC
TRBV25-1	TRBJ2-2	once	.	CASSGLEDTGELFF	TGTGCCAGCAGTGGGCTTGAAGACACCGGGGAGCTGTTTTTT
TRBV4-3	TRBJ1-4	.	.	CASSQVGQGSTNEKLFF	TGCGCCAGCAGCCAAGTTGGGCAGGGCTCAACTAATGAAAAACTGTTTTTT
TRBV24-1	TRBJ2-7	.	.	CATSDSQGRGNEQYF	TGTGCCACCAGTGATTCTCAGGGCCGAGGAAACGAGCAGTACTTC
TRBV3-1/TRBV3-2	TRBJ1-2	.	.	CASSQGQVRGYTF	TGTGCCAGCAGCCAAGGACAGGTCCGGGGCTACACCTTC
TRBV27	TRBJ2-5	once	.	CASSLGQGIRETQYF	TGTGCCAGCAGTTTAGGTCAGGGTATAAGAGAGACCCAGTACTTC
TRBV2	TRBJ2-7	.	.	CASSGDYSYEQYF	TGTGCCAGCAGCGGGGATTACTCCTACGAGCAGTACTTC
TRBV7-2	TRBJ1-1	.	.	CASSRDRNTEAFF	TGTGCCAGCAGCCGCGACAGGAACACTGAAGCTTTCTTT
TRBV7-3	TRBJ2-5	.	TRBD2	CASSPTGTSGGQETQYF	TGTGCCAGCAGCCCTACTGGGACTAGCGGGGGGCAAGAGACCCAGTACTTC
TRBV7-9	TRBJ2-6	.	TRBD2	CASSTIAGAPSGANVLTF	TGTGCCAGCAGCACTATAGCGGGAGCCCCCTCTGGGGCCAACGTCCTGACTTTC